This T cell receptor (beta chain) was sequenced in a study of T cells in localized non-small cell lung cancer (dated by TCRdb to the early 2020s). As for the study more broadly: T cell repertoires of 236 early-stage NSCLC patients were analyzed, with tumors being compared against uninvolved tumor-adjacent lungs. All 250 or so NSCLC patients in the cohort were treatment-naive and had localized lung tumors that were resected. NSCLC patients had a mean age of approximately 66 years, and 120 to 150 were male and 85 to 110 female.

Findings and caveats that apply to the study as a whole: The highest T cell clonality was observed in uninvolved tumor-adjacent lung, where clonality exceeded that of tumor, suggesting that antigenic responses were more focused in uninvolved tumor-adjacent lung. Higher T cell density in blood was associated with longer overall survival, whereas higher clonality in adjacent lung was associated with shorter survival. Because multi-region sequencing of the tumors was not done, intratumor heterogeneity could not be ruled out. Since the design was exploratory, TCR variables were selected using unadjusted p-values with no false-discovery rate correction. A median of roughly 56 of the top 100 tumor clones were detected in paired uninvolved adjacent lung, and some 29 of these tumor clones were also found among the top 100 clones of the paired uninvolved adjacent lung.

The immunoSEQ Assay was used to sequence TCR beta CDR3 regions from DNA. The paper's data handling went like this. To compute T cell density, TCR beta template counts were normalized to usable DNA, which was estimated by amplifying housekeeping genes. The preseqR package was used to estimate richness by extrapolating to 400,000 templates for PBMC samples and to 120,000 templates for tissue samples. Clonality was taken to be one minus Pielou's evenness. Tissue-enriched TCRs were identified through differential abundance testing performed on productive amino-acid clonotypes, with a minimum total count of 5 and an alpha of 0.1. Repertoire overlap between compartments was quantified with the Jaccard Index and Morisita Overlap Index. TCR beta CDR3s were clustered by GLIPH together with public tetramer-defined viral CDR3s, and at least three viral sequences plus V-gene enrichment were required for viral motifs. Here the immuneACCESS table is served through TCRdb, limited to in-frame sequences with V and J called. Missing clones are a known gap in these copies; in checked studies unresolved V genes cover under half, and the rest lacks a known reason. V, J and clone size are taken as reported in that table, and D and trimming were inferred from the DNA itself. The sample contains over 900 clones, roughly a third of them found a single time. About 13% of the sample comes from the top ten.

Concerning this clone itself: Its antigen has not been determined. Base qualities are not at hand, and no much larger clone is one base apart.

The germline V gene (reference sequence) yields LNHNV for CDR1 and YYDKDF for CDR2. Trimming removed 4 bases from V and 2 bases from J, leaving 17 bases between the germline ends. The CDR3 holds 16 amino acids from the cysteine to the phenylalanine. The sequence is cut down to CDR3 DNA, 48 bases in frame from base 1. Uninvolved adjacent lung was taken at least 2 cm from the tumor margin and confirmed free of atypia by two independent pathologists. At diagnosis, peripheral blood, uninvolved tumor-adjacent lung and tumor were collected and were preserved as a mix of fresh-frozen and FFPE material. Sequenced here: normal lung tissue next to the tumor, sampled before any cancer treatment. Rearrangement joined TRBV15 to TRBJ2-5, with the D gene too uncertain to name. The sequence was collected from a male donor aged 60 or over with stage II squamous cell lung carcinoma. CDR3 region: CATSKLSGPEQETQYF. The nucleotide sequence is TGTGCCACCAGCAAACTTTCCGGGCCGGAACAAGAGACCCAGTACTTC.